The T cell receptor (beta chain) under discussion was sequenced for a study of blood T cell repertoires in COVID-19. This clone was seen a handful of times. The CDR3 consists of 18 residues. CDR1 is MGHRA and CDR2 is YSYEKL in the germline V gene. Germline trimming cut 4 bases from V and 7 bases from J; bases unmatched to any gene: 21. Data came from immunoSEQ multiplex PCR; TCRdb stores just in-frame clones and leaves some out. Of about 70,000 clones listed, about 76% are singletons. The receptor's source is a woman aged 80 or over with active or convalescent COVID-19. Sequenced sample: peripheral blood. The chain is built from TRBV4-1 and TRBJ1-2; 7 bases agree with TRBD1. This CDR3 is CASSLRDSARPGECGYTF. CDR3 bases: TGCGCCAGCAGCCTCCGGGACAGCGCTAGGCCGGGGGAGTGTGGCTACACCTTC.